These 22 T cell receptor beta chains were all obtained from the same sample, sequenced in a study of monozygotic twins with inflammatory bowel disease. TCRdb reprocessed the 5' RACE reads, with one entry per CDR3 protein and no DNA. The data include about 330,000 distinct CDR3 sequences; the top ten clones carry approximately 2%. The sample was blood. The receptors were gathered from a human donor with ulcerative colitis or Crohn's disease, or a healthy co-twin of an affected twin (not recorded which).

J is TRBJ2-2 and V is TRBV30; as DNA is missing, the TRBD1 call by TCRdb cannot be tested. The CDR3 has 14 residues. The germline V gene has CDR1 GTSNPN and CDR2 SVGIG (reference sequence). CDR3 in amino acids: CAWIRQANTGELFF.

This chain links TRBV3-1 with TRBJ2-7. CDR1 is LGHDT and CDR2 is YNNKEL in the germline V gene (reference sequence). The CDR3 loop spans 16 amino acids. The CDR3 is CASSQEGGLRTHELYF.

The genes are TRBV5-1 and TRBJ2-3. Looked up from germline, CDR1 is SGHRS and CDR2 is YFSETQ. The CDR3 contains 13 residues. Here the CDR3 reads CASSLGISDTQYF.

The gene calls are TRBV27 and TRBJ2-7; TCRdb picks TRBD1, but there is no DNA to check that call. Germline V CDR1 and CDR2: MNHEY, SMNVEV (reference sequence). CDR3 length: 13 residues. The CDR3 spells CASSLRQGYEQYF.

The chain combines TRBV12-3 or TRBV12-4 with TRBJ1-6. There are 13 residues in the CDR3. The CDR3 spells CASSLVGVTPLHF.

CDR3 loop: CASSVPGSFRNEQFF. The chain carries TRBV25-1 and TRBJ2-1; TCRdb's assignment of TRBD1 cannot be checked, as there is no DNA. This CDR3 contains 15 residues. Germline-derived CDR1 and CDR2 are MGHDK and SYGVNS.

This chain connects TRBV30 to TRBJ1-2; with no DNA, the TCRdb D assignment of TRBD1 cannot be verified. Germline V gives CDR1 GTSNPN, CDR2 SVGIG (reference sequence). The CDR3 runs to 15 residues. The CDR3 spells CAWSAPDRGRYGYTF.

V usage is TRBV7-2 and J usage is TRBJ2-7. The CDR3 contains 15 residues. Germline CDR1 and CDR2: SGHTA and FQGNSA. The CDR3 reads CASSLRDRASYEQYF.

The rearrangement links TRBV7-8 to TRBJ2-1; TCRdb selects TRBD1, and the lack of DNA leaves this call unchecked. CDR3 length: 15 residues. Per germline, CDR1 SGHVS and CDR2 FQNEAQ. CDR3 loop: CASSLERQSYNEQFF. Using reference TRBV7-8 and TRBJ2-1 for the parts outside the CDR3, the full variable domain is GAGVSQSPRYKVAKRGQDVALRCDPISGHVSLFWYQQALGQGPEFLTYFQNEAQLDKSGLPSDRFFAERPEGSVSTLKIQRTQQEDSAVYLCASSLERQSYNEQFFGPGTRLTVL.

The chain recombines TRBV30 with TRBJ2-7. CDR1 is GTSNPN, CDR2 SVGIG, per germline (reference sequence). The CDR3 is made up of 11 amino acids. The CDR3 is CAWSLAYEQYF.

This chain connects TRBV10-3 to TRBJ1-1; there is no DNA to check the TCRdb D call of TRBD1. Germline V gene lookup returns CDR1 ENHRY and CDR2 SYGVKD. The CDR3 is 17 amino acids. CDR3 in amino acids: CAISEQDRVGFHTEAFF.

The chain combines TRBV23-1 with TRBJ2-3; TCRdb's assignment of TRBD1 cannot be checked, as there is no DNA. TRBV23-1 has ORF status, its function being uncertain. The CDR3 totals 13 residues. This CDR3 reads CASSPYRVDTQYF.

The chain carries TRBV4-1 and TRBJ2-5; the D call from TCRdb, TRBD1, cannot be confirmed without DNA. Germline V gene lookup returns CDR1 MGHRA and CDR2 YSYEKL. CDR3 length: 15 residues. CDR3 in amino acids: CASSQDPGQGETQYF.

The chain is built from TRBV4-1 and TRBJ2-1; with no DNA, the TCRdb D assignment of TRBD2 cannot be verified. Per the germline V gene, CDR1 is MGHRA and CDR2 is YSYEKL. The CDR3 has 14 amino acids. The CDR3 sequence is CASSRRASGNEQFF.

J is TRBJ1-1 and V is TRBV5-1; there is no DNA to check the TCRdb D call of TRBD1. The CDR3 extends over 18 amino acids. Germline CDR1 and CDR2: SGHRS and YFSETQ. The CDR3 loop reads CASSLVGTGVLSNTEAFF.

The genes are TRBV7-8 and TRBJ1-1. The CDR3 is made up of 13 amino acids. Germline loops: CDR1 SGHVS, CDR2 FQNEAQ. The CDR3 loop is CASSLGRNTEAFF.

The chain couples TRBV6-5 to TRBJ2-7. CDR1 is MNHEY and CDR2 is SVGAGI in the germline V gene. CDR3 length: 15 amino acids. CDR3: CASSYNPGASYEQYF.

V gene TRBV12-3 or TRBV12-4 combines with J gene TRBJ1-3; absent DNA, TCRdb's TRBD1 call cannot be checked. CDR3 length: 14 residues. This chain's CDR3 is CASRLQGSGNTIYF.

The chain is built from TRBV18 and TRBJ2-5; without DNA, the TCRdb call of TRBD2 cannot be checked. Germline V gene lookup returns CDR1 KGHSH and CDR2 LQKENI. The CDR3 is 13 residues long. The chain's CDR3 is CASSQDSQETQYF. The full variable domain, rest sourced from reference TRBV18 and TRBJ2-5, is NAGVMQNPRHLVRRRGQEARLRCSPMKGHSHVYWYRQLPEEGLKFMVYLQKENIIDESGMPKERFSAEFPKEGPSILRIQQVVRGDSAAYFCASSQDSQETQYFGPGTRLLVL.

The chain carries TRBV7-2 and TRBJ2-1. Germline CDR1 SGHTA, CDR2 FQGNSA. The CDR3 consists of 14 residues. CDR3 amino acids: CASVVSGVVSEQFF.

The chain joins TRBV20-1 to TRBJ2-5; TCRdb outputs TRBD1, but without DNA this stays unchecked. The CDR3 has 15 residues. Germline V lookup: CDR1 DFQATT, CDR2 SNEGSKA (reference sequence). CDR3 in amino acids: CSARPVRQGYETQYF.

The J gene is TRBJ2-3, the V gene TRBV5-1; TCRdb reports TRBD2, a call that lacks DNA to check it against. Germline V CDR1 and CDR2: SGHRS, YFSETQ. This CDR3 region has 15 residues. The CDR3 sequence is CASSLESYSTDTQYF.